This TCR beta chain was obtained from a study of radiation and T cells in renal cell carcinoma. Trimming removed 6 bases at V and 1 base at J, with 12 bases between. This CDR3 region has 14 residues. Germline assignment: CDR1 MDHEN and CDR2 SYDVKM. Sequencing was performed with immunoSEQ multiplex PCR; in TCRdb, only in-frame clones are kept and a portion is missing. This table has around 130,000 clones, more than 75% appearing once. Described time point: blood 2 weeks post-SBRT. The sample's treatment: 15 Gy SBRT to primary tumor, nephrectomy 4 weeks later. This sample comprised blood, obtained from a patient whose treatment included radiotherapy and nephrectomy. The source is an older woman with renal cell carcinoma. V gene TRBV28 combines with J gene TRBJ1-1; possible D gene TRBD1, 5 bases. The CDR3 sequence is CASRAGRENTEAFF. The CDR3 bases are TGTGCCAGCAGGGCGGGACGGGAGAACACTGAAGCTTTCTTT.